This T cell receptor beta chain was identified during a study of naive and memory T cell subsets. The beta constant-region primer was an equimolar mix of two oligonucleotides covering TRBC1 and TRBC2. Ligated cDNA was amplified by four rounds of PCR with nested alpha and beta constant-region primers and SP2. A 12-nucleotide UMI and the SP2 primer were added to the cDNA 3' end by oligonucleotide ligation. From the UMI-ligation and nested PCR reads, TCRdb called clonotypes with MiXCR, one entry per CDR3 protein. This table holds more than 120,000 distinct CDR3 sequences, 15% to 25% found once. CDR3 length: 12 amino acids. V lost 7 bases and J lost 2; bases outside the gene matches: 4. Germline CDR1 and CDR2: SQVTM and ANQGSEA. CD4+ T cell IFNgamma after overnight CMV lysate exposure gave donor CMV status. Sequential positive selection took CD4 T cells first, then CD8 T cells. Findings of the study overall: Possibly reflecting memory cells re-expressing CD45RA, a few larger clonotypes occurred in naive repertoires, especially CD8. In CD4 and CD8 cells, diversity dropped from naive through EMRA.

Concerning this clonotype: The antigen remains unidentified.

Sequencing was performed on naive CD8+ T cells from blood. The chain joins TRBV29-1 to TRBJ2-5; 7 bases align to TRBD2. The receptor comes from a human donor in good health. CDR3 in DNA: TGCAGCGGGCTAGCGGAACAAGAGACCCAGTACTTC. Encoded protein: CSGLAEQETQYF.